A single sample is the source of the 24 T cell receptor beta chains below, sequenced in a study of T cells after yellow fever vaccination (dated by TCRdb to between 2019 and 2020). To prepare the library, 5' RACE was applied. The reads were generated on an Illumina HiSeq 2500. Using fastp trimming at Q25 and MiXCR clonotype assembly, TCRdb reanalyzed the public sequencing data and kept in-frame beta chains. When rows share a CDR3 protein, they turn into one entry using the most common DNA and genes. This sample comprises 500,000 to 550,000 distinct CDR3 sequences, around a fifth of them detected only once. 15% to 20% of the sample is taken by the ten largest. This specimen's treatment or condition label, interpreted: live attenuated yellow fever vaccine strain. The sample consisted of PBMCs, taken less than 25 days after the first yellow fever vaccination. These receptors were taken from a man aged 18-30 years who received the YFV17D yellow fever vaccine.

The chain combines TRBV24-1 with TRBJ1-1; D is possibly TRBD1 (5 bases). Germline V gene lookup returns CDR1 KGHDR and CDR2 SFDVKD. Trimming pared 5 bases from V and 1 base from J, leaving 7 bases between. The CDR3 extends over 13 amino acids. DNA of the CDR3: TGTGCCACCAGTGCAGGGCCGAACACTGAAGCTTTCTTT. This encodes CATSAGPNTEAFF.

A note on this clonotype: The junction and the germline gene differ at one end; a read error may be behind it. J is TRBJ2-3 and V is TRBV7-2; D is perhaps TRBD1 (5 bases). Per germline, CDR1 SGHTA and CDR2 FQGNSA. This CDR3 contains 11 residues. The CDR3 loop is CAGSSGPRQYF. The CDR3 DNA follows: TGTGCCGGCAGCTCAGGGCCGAGGCAGTATTTT.

This clonotype was detected a few times. This chain connects TRBV10-3 to TRBJ2-1; 9 bases map to TRBD1. The germline CDR1 and CDR2 sequences are ENHRY and SYGVKD. The junction had 5 bases not matched to a gene; V was cut back by 2 bases and J by 3 bases. There are 16 residues in the CDR3. The CDR3 DNA reads TGTGCCATCAGTGAGGGGGACAGGGTCGGCTACAATGAGCAGTTCTTC. The encoded protein is CAISEGDRVGYNEQFF.

In this sample, this clonotype turned up many times. The chain combines TRBV5-5 with TRBJ1-4; weak D call: TRBD1 (6 bases). CDR3 length: 14 residues. The V gene's germline CDR1 is SGHKS and CDR2 YYEKEE (reference sequence). The V end lost 6 bases, the J end lost 3 bases, and 12 bases lay between the germline ends. In DNA form, the CDR3 reads TGTGCCAGCAAAATCGGGACACCTAATGAAAAACTGTTTTTT. Encoded protein: CASKIGTPNEKLFF.

This rearrangement joins TRBV9 to TRBJ2-3, with D unresolved. Germline assignment: CDR1 SGDLS and CDR2 YYNGEE. Trimming removed 5 bases from V and 6 bases from J, with 7 bases in between. The length of the CDR3 is 11 residues. In nucleotides, the CDR3 is TGTGCCAGCAGTGCGGCGGATACGCAGTATTTT. This codes for CASSAADTQYF. Full variable domain (rest looked up from reference TRBV9 and TRBJ2-3): DSGVTQTPKHLITATGQRVTLRCSPRSGDLSVYWYQQSLDQGLQFLIQYYNGEERAKGNILERFSAQQFPDLHSELNLSSLELGDSALYFCASSAADTQYFGPGTRLTVL.

A few counts support this clonotype. This chain links TRBV27 with TRBJ2-1, with D tentatively TRBD1 or TRBD2 (5 bases each). V lost 3 bases and J lost 8, with 14 bases in between. The CDR3 has 14 residues. Germline V gives CDR1 MNHEY, CDR2 SMNVEV (reference sequence). The CDR3 nucleotides are TGTGCCAGCAGTTTCAGGGAGTTAGCAGATGAGCAGTTCTTC. This sequence encodes CASSFRELADEQFF.

This clonotype has more than one count but fewer than ten. This chain links TRBV12-3 or TRBV12-4 with TRBJ1-1; TRBD1 aligns across 7 bases. The CDR3 spans 17 residues. The V and J ends lost 7 bases and 3 bases, in that order; junction bases with no gene match: 17. This chain's CDR3 is CASTPGRGQKDDTEAFF. The CDR3 region has the DNA TGTGCCAGCACCCCGGGGAGGGGGCAAAAGGATGACACTGAAGCTTTCTTT.

This clonotype was recorded a few times. This rearrangement joins TRBV9 to TRBJ2-7, with D perhaps TRBD1 (6 bases). CDR1 SGDLS and CDR2 YYNGEE come from the germline V gene. This CDR3 spans 14 amino acids. The V end lost 3 bases, the J end lost 2 bases, and 12 bases lay between the germline ends. The CDR3 DNA follows: TGTGCCAGCAGCGGACAGGTGACACCCTACGAGCAGTACTTC. Amino acids: CASSGQVTPYEQYF.

This clonotype was found a few times. CDR3 sequence reads: CASSLVTSNTEAFF. In nucleotides, the CDR3 is TGCGCCAGCAGCTTGGTCACTAGTAACACTGAAGCTTTCTTT. This chain connects TRBV5-1 to TRBJ1-1; D not resolved. The CDR3 runs 14 residues. Trimming cost V 0 bases and J 2 bases, with 8 bases left between them. Per germline, CDR1 SGHRS and CDR2 YFSETQ.

Regarding this clonotype: A much larger clone lies a single base off, so this may be a read error. This rearrangement joins TRBV5-1 to TRBJ1-4, with D possibly matching TRBD1 (6 bases). Germline V lookup: CDR1 SGHRS, CDR2 YFSETQ. CDR3 length: 14 amino acids. Trimming removed 5 bases from V and 2 bases from J, with 10 bases in between. CDR3 loop: CASSQGTTNEKLFF. The CDR3 DNA is TGCGCCAGCAGTCAGGGGACTACTAATGAAAAACTGTTTTTT.

The sample holds a few counts of this clonotype. The rearrangement links TRBV6-4 to TRBJ2-3, with 9 bases lining up with TRBD1. V was clipped by 5 bases and J by 1 base; unmatched bases: 7. The germline gives CDR1 MRHNA, CDR2 SNTAGT. This CDR3 spans 16 amino acids. The CDR3 region has the DNA TGTGCCAGCAGTCCACTACAGGGGGCTGGCACAGATACGCAGTATTTT. Protein: CASSPLQGAGTDTQYF.

This clonotype was recorded many times. The chain links TRBV4-1 to TRBJ1-1; D remains unclear. Trimming shortened V by 1 base and J by 1 base, and 4 bases separated the two germline ends. This CDR3 region has 13 residues. Germline assignment: CDR1 MGHRA and CDR2 YSYEKL. The CDR3 here is CASSQGENTEAFF. The DNA for the CDR3 is TGCGCCAGCAGCCAAGGGGAGAACACTGAAGCTTTCTTT.

The chain joins TRBV7-9 to TRBJ2-5; 15 bases line up with TRBD2. The length of the CDR3 is 14 residues. Germline V gene data show CDR1 as SEHNR and CDR2 as FQNEAQ (reference sequence). V was clipped by 5 bases and J by 5 bases; unmatched bases: 0. The CDR3 bases are TGTGCCAGCAGCGGGACTAGCGGGGGGGAGACCCAGTACTTC. This sequence encodes CASSGTSGGETQYF.

This clonotype occurred a few times. The chain links TRBV20-1 to TRBJ1-6, with D unresolved. The germline V gene encodes CDR1 DFQATT and CDR2 SNEGSKA (reference sequence). The V end was cut by 7 bases, the J end by 7 bases, with 11 bases between. This CDR3 spans 12 amino acids. The CDR3 bases are TGCAGTGGTTCCCACGCCAATTCACCCCTCCACTTT. Protein: CSGSHANSPLHF.

This clonotype occurred a few times. This sequence joins TRBV27 and TRBJ1-4; D call uncertain. Germline CDR1 is MNHEY and CDR2 is SMNVEV (reference sequence). This CDR3 region has 13 residues. The germline V and J ends were trimmed by 4 bases and 8 bases, with 11 bases remaining between them. The CDR3 here is CASSSEGGEKLFF. The CDR3 nucleotides read TGTGCCAGCAGTTCGGAAGGCGGGGAAAAACTGTTTTTT.

The chain has TRBV20-1 and TRBJ2-7, with D unresolved. The length of the CDR3 is 11 residues. The V gene lost 2 bases and the J gene lost 4 bases, with 6 bases spanning the gap. Germline V lookup: CDR1 DFQATT, CDR2 SNEGSKA (reference sequence). CDR3 nucleotide sequence: TGCAGTGCTAGAAACGGTTACGAGCAGTACGTC. Amino acid sequence: CSARNGYEQYV.

V and J are TRBV20-1 and TRBJ2-3; 11 positions agree with TRBD2. The germline V gene has CDR1 DFQATT and CDR2 SNEGSKA (reference sequence). The CDR3 is 16 residues long. The trim removed 1 base at V and 4 bases at J, leaving 7 bases unmatched. The CDR3 DNA reads as TGCAGTGCTAGAGGGATAGCGGGGGGGCGGGCAGATACGCAGTATTTT. Its translation: CSARGIAGGRADTQYF.

This clonotype has a count of ten or more. The chain uses TRBV4-3 and TRBJ1-4, with D hard to call. V lost 3 bases and J lost 8, with 16 bases in between. The CDR3 is made up of 15 amino acids. Germline values: CDR1 LGHNA, CDR2 YSLEER. As DNA, the CDR3 is TGCGCCAGCAGCCAGCCAGGATCGCCGTTCGAAAAACTGTTTTTT. Its translation: CASSQPGSPFEKLFF.

This clonotype has more than one count but fewer than ten. The chain carries TRBV7-9 and TRBJ2-1; weak D call: TRBD2 (5 bases). The CDR3 length is 16 residues. Germline V CDR1 and CDR2: SEHNR, FQNEAQ (reference sequence). Trimming cost V 4 bases and J 6 bases, with 19 bases left between them. This chain's CDR3 is CASSSRTLPAGNEQFF. CDR3 sequence (DNA): TGTGCCAGCAGCTCCCGGACCCTTCCGGCGGGCAATGAGCAGTTCTTC.

The table lists this clonotype with a few counts. The chain combines TRBV5-6 with TRBJ2-4; D gene unclear. CDR1 is SGHDT, CDR2 YYEEEE, per germline. Trimming cost V 1 base and J 1 base, with 12 bases left between them. This CDR3 has 16 residues. The CDR3 here is CASSLYRVLAKNIQYF. In DNA form, the CDR3 reads TGTGCCAGCAGCTTGTATAGGGTCCTGGCCAAAAACATTCAGTACTTC.

V gene TRBV3-1 combines with J gene TRBJ2-5; 8 bases are a match to TRBD2. Losses at the gene ends were 4 bases for V and 2 bases for J; bases not matched to a gene: 6. The germline V gene encodes CDR1 LGHDT and CDR2 YNNKEL (reference sequence). CDR3 size: 15 residues. The CDR3: CASSPYSGEQETQYF. CDR3 DNA sequence: TGTGCCAGCAGCCCCTATAGCGGGGAACAAGAGACCCAGTACTTC.

This clonotype came up many times. The chain combines TRBV25-1 with TRBJ2-3; D is unclear. Per germline, CDR1 MGHDK and CDR2 SYGVNS. This CDR3 spans 13 amino acids. V was pared by 8 bases and J by 1 base, with 10 bases between. The CDR3 DNA reads TGTGCCAGCGCCCCGGTAGGCACAGATACGCAGTATTTT. Amino acid sequence: CASAPVGTDTQYF.

V usage is TRBV5-1 and J usage is TRBJ1-1; D is unresolved. Trimming pared 2 bases from V and 12 bases from J, leaving 20 bases between. This CDR3 is 14 amino acids long. Germline loops: CDR1 SGHRS, CDR2 YFSETQ. The CDR3 DNA follows: TGCGCCAGCAGCTTCACTATCGAGAACACCCAGACTTTCTTT. The encoded protein is CASSFTIENTQTFF.

J is TRBJ2-1 and V is TRBV15; 16 positions match TRBD2. The CDR3 length is 15 residues. After removal of 5 bases from V and 12 bases from J, the junction contained 7 bases not matched to a gene. Germline V gives CDR1 LNHNV, CDR2 YYDKDF (reference sequence). This CDR3 is CATSGGTSGGEVQFF. The CDR3 bases are TGTGCCACCAGCGGAGGGACTAGCGGGGGGGAGGTGCAGTTCTTC.